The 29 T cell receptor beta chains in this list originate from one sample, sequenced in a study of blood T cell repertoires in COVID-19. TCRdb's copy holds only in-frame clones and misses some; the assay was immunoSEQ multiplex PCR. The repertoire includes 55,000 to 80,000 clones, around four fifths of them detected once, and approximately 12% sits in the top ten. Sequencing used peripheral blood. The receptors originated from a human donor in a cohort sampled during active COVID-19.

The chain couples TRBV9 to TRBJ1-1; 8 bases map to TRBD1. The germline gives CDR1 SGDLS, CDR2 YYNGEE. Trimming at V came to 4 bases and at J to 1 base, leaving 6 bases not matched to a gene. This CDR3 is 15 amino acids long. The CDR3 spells CASSTQGAANTEAFF. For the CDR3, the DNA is TGTGCCAGCAGCACCCAGGGGGCAGCGAACACTGAAGCTTTCTTT.

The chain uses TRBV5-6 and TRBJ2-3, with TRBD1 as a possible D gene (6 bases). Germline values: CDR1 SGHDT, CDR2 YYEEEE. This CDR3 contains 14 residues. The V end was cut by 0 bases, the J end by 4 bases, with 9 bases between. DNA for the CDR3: TGTGCCAGCAGCTTGGACCAGGGGTCAGATACGCAGTATTTT. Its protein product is CASSLDQGSDTQYF.

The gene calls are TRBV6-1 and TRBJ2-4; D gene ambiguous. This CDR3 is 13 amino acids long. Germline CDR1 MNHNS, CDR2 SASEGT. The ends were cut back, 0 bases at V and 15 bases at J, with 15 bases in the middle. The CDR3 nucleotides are TGTGCCAGCAGTGAAGCTCCCCCCCCGTATCCGTACTTC. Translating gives CASSEAPPPYPYF.

DNA of the CDR3: TGTGCCAGCAGTTTACCTGACAACGGCGGGGTCAATTCACCCCTCCACTTT. Its translation: CASSLPDNGGVNSPLHF. The chain recombines TRBV27 with TRBJ1-6; D is unresolved. The CDR3 covers 17 residues. V shed 2 bases and J shed 7 bases, with 18 bases lying between them. CDR1 is MNHEY and CDR2 is SMNVEV in the germline V gene (reference sequence).

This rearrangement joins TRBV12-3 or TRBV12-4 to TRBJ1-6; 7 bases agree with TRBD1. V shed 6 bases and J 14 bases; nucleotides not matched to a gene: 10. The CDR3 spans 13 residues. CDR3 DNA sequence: TGTGCCAGCAGAAACACGGGACAGCCTACCCTCCACTTT. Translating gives CASRNTGQPTLHF.

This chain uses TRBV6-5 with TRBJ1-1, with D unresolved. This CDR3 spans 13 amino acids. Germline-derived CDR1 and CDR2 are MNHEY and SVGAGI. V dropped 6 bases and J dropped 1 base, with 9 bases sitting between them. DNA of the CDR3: TGTGCCAGCAGGCCTACGGGGAACACTGAAGCTTTCTTT. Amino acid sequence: CASRPTGNTEAFF.

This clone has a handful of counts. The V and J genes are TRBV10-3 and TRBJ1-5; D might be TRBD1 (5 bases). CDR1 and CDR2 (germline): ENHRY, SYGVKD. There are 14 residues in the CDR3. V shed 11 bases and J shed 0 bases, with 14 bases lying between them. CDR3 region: CASGPGDSNQPQHF. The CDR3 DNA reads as TGTGCCTCAGGGCCGGGGGATAGCAATCAGCCCCAGCATTTT.

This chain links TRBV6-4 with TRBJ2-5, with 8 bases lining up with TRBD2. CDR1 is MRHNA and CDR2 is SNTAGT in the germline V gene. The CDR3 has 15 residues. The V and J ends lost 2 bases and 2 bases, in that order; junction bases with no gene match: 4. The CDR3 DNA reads TGTGCCAGCAGTGACGGAGCGGGGGAACAAGAGACCCAGTACTTC. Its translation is CASSDGAGEQETQYF.

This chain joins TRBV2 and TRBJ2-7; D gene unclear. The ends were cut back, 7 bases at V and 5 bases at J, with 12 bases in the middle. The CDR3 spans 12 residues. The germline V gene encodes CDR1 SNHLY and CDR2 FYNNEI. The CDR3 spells CASTKTADEQYV. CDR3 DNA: TGTGCCAGCACGAAAACAGCAGACGAGCAGTACGTC.

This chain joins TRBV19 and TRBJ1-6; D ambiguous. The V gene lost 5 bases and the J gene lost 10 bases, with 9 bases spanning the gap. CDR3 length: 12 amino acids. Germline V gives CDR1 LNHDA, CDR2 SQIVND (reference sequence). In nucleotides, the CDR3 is TGTGCCAGTAGTTACCTAAACTCACCCCTCCACTTT. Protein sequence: CASSYLNSPLHF.

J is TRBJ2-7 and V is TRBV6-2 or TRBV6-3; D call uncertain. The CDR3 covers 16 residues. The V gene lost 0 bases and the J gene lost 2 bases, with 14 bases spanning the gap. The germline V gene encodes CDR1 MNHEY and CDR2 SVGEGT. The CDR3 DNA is TGTGCCAGCAGTTACTCGCGTAGTCAGGCAACCTACGAGCAGTACTTC. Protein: CASSYSRSQATYEQYF.

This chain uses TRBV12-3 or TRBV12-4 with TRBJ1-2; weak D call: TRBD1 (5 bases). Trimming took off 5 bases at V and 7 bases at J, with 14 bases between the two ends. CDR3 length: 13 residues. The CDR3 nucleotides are TGTGCCAGCAGTATTCAGGGTCGTAGTGGCTACACCTTC. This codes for CASSIQGRSGYTF.

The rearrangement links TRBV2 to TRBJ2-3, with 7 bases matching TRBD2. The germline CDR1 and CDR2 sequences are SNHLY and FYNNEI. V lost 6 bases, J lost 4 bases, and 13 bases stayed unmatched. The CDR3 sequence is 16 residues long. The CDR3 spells CASSLGGGPGPDTQYF. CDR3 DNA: TGTGCCAGCAGCTTGGGGGGGGGTCCGGGCCCAGATACGCAGTATTTT.

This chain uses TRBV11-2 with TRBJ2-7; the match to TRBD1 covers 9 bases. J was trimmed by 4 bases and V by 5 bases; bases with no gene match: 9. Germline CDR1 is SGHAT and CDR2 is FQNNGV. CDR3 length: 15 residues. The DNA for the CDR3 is TGTGCCAGCAGCCCACGAACCGGGACAGGGTACGAGCAGTACGTC. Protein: CASSPRTGTGYEQYV.

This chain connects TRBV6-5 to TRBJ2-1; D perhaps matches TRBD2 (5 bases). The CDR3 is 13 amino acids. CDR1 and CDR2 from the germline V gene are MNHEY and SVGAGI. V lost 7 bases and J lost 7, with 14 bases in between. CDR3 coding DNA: TGTGCCAGCAAGAGGAGGTCACCGAATGAGCAGTTCTTC. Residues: CASKRRSPNEQFF.

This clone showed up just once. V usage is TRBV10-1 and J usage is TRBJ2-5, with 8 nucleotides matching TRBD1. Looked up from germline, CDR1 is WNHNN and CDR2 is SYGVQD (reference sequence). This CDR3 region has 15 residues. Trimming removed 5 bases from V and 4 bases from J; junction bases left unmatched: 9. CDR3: CASSLTGEYPETQYF. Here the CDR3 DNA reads TGCGCCAGCAGTTTGACAGGGGAATATCCAGAGACCCAGTACTTC.

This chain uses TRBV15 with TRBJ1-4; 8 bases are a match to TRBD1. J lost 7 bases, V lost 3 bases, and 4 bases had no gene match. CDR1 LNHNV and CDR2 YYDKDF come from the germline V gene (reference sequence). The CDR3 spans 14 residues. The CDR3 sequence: CATSSGQGGEKLFF. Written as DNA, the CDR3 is TGTGCCACCAGCAGCGGACAGGGTGGTGAAAAACTGTTTTTT.

The CDR3 reads CASSTGQGVNSPLHF. The DNA of the CDR3 is TGTGCCAGCAGCACCGGACAGGGAGTAAATTCACCCCTCCACTTT. The J gene is TRBJ1-6, the V gene TRBV5-5, with TRBD1 matching 8 bases. After removal of 4 bases from V and 7 bases from J, the junction contained 7 bases not matched to a gene. Germline CDR1 and CDR2: SGHKS and YYEKEE (reference sequence). The CDR3 has 15 amino acids.

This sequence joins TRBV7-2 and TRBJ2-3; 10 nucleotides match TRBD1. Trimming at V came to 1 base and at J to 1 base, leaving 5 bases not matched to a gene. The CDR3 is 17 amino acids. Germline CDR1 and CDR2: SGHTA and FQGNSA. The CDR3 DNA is TGTGCCAGCAGCTTAGGAGGGGGGACAGGGGGCACAGATACGCAGTATTTT. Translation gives CASSLGGGTGGTDTQYF. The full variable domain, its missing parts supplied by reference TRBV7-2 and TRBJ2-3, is GAGVSQSPSNKVTEKGKDVELRCDPISGHTALYWYRQSLGQGLEFLIYFQGNSAPDKSGLPSDRFSAERTGGSVSTLTIQRTQQEDSAVYLCASSLGGGTGGTDTQYFGPGTRLTVL.

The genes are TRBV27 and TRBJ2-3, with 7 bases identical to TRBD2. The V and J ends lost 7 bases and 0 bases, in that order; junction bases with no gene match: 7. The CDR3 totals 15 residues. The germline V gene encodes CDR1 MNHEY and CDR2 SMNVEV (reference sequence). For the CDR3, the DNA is TGTGCCAGCAATCGTTGGCGGGGGAGCACAGATACGCAGTATTTT. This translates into CASNRWRGSTDTQYF.

The CDR3 DNA reads as TGTGCCAGCAGCCCCCATTTGACTCCCTCGGGGGAGCTGTTTTTT. Its protein product is CASSPHLTPSGELFF. V gene TRBV7-6 combines with J gene TRBJ2-2; D is undetermined. Germline lookup yields CDR1 SGHVS and CDR2 FNYEAQ. The CDR3 spans 15 residues. V was shortened by 5 bases and J by 8 bases, with 18 bases between the two germline ends.

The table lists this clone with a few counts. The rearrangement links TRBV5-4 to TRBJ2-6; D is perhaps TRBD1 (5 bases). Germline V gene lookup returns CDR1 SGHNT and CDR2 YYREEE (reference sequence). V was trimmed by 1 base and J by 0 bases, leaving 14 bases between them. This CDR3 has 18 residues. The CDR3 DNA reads TGTGCCAGCAGCTTGAGATCAGGGCTCGCCTCTGGGGCCAACGTCCTGACTTTC. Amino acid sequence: CASSLRSGLASGANVLTF.

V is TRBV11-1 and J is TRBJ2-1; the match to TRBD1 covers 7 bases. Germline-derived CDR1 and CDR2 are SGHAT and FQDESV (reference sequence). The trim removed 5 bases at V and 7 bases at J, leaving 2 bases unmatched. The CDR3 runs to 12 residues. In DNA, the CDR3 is TGTGCCAGCAGCCAACAGGGGAATGAGCAGTTCTTC. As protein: CASSQQGNEQFF.

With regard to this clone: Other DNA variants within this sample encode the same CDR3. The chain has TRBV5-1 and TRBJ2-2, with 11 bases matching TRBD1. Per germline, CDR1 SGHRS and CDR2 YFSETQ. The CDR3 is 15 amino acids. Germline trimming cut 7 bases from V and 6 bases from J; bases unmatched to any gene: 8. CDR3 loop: CASYGTGGRAGELFF. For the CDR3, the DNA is TGCGCCAGCTACGGGACAGGGGGGCGGGCCGGGGAGCTGTTTTTT.

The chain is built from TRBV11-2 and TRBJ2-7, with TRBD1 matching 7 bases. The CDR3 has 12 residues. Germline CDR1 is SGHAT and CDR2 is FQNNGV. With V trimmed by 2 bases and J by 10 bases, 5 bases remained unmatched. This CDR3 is CASSLLRDRQYF. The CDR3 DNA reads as TGTGCCAGCAGCTTACTCCGGGACAGACAGTACTTC. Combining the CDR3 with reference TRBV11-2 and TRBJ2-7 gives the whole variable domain EAGVAQSPRYKIIEKRQSVAFWCNPISGHATLYWYQQILGQGPKLLIQFQNNGVVDDSQLPKDRFSAERLKGVDSTLKIQPAKLEDSAVYLCASSLLRDRQYFGPGTRLTVT.

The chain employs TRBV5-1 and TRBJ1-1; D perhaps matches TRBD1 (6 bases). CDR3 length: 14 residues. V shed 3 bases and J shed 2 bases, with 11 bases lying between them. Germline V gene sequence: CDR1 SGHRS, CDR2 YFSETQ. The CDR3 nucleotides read TGCGCCAGCAGCTCCACAGGGATTAACACTGAAGCTTTCTTT. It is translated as CASSSTGINTEAFF. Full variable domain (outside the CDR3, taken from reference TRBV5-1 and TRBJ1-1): KAGVTQTPRYLIKTRGQQVTLSCSPISGHRSVSWYQQTPGQGLQFLFEYFSETQRNKGNFPGRFSGRQFSNSRSEMNVSTLELGDSALYLCASSSTGINTEAFFGQGTRLTVV.

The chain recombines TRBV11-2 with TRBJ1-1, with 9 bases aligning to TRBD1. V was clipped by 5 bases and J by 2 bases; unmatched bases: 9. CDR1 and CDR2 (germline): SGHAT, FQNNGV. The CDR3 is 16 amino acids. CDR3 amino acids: CASSLMYRGQNTEAFF. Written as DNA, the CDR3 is TGTGCCAGCAGCCTAATGTACAGGGGGCAAAACACTGAAGCTTTCTTT.

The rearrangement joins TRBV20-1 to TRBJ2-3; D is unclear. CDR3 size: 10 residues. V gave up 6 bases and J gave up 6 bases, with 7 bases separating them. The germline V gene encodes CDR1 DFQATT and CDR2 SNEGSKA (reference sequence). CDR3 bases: TGCAGTGCCGAGTGGGATACGCAGTATTTT. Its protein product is CSAEWDTQYF.

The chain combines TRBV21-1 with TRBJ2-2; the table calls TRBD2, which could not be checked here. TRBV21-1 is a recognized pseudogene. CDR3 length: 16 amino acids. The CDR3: CASSDTSGVCTGELFF. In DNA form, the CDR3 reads TGTGCCAGCAGCGATACTAGCGGGGTTTGTACCGGGGAGCTGTTTTTT.